The clone carrying this T cell receptor (beta chain) appeared a few times. Antigen unknown. Primed by a sample-barcoded 5' primer and a J-beta primer mix, a second PCR proceeded for 7 to 11 cycles. TCRdb called the 5' RACE reads again in MiXCR, with one record for every CDR3 protein. The sample holds around 800,000 distinct CDR3 sequences; around a quarter are singletons and the top ten take 3%. This sample is part of a study of blood T cells in healthy people across ages. Study observations and caveats: Conclusively comparing naive with antigen-experienced cells was impossible with unsorted PBMCs. The study found more naive CD4+ cells and higher diversity in long-lived than aged donors.

This CDR3 contains 14 residues. From germline, CDR1 is MNHEY and CDR2 SVGEGT. V was trimmed by 6 bases and J by 7 bases, leaving 16 bases between them. Extractions gave at least 5.5 micrograms of total RNA per sample. These data were also filed under a second study, of T cells of mothers and their children. That investigation notes: Healthy Caucasian mothers, a few in number, and their six children were the donors.

The TCR originated in a boy aged 5-17 years in good health. This rearrangement joins TRBV6-2 or TRBV6-3 to TRBJ2-1; no definite D call. Material for sequencing was blood. In DNA form, the CDR3 reads TGTGCCAGCAGCCGATTAAATAGGGTAAATGAGCAGTTCTTC. This translates into CASSRLNRVNEQFF.